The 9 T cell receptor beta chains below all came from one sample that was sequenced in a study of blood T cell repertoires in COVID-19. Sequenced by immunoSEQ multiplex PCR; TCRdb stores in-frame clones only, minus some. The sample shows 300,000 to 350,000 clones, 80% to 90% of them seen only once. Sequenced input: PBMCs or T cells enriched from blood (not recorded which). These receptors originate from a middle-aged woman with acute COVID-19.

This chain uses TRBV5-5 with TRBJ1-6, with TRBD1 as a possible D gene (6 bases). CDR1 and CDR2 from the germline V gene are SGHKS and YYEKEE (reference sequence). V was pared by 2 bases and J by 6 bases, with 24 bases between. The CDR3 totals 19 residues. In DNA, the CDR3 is TGTGCCAGCAGCTTCTATGCTCTTGGGGGCCCAGGCAGTAATTCACCCCTCCACTTT. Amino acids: CASSFYALGGPGSNSPLHF.

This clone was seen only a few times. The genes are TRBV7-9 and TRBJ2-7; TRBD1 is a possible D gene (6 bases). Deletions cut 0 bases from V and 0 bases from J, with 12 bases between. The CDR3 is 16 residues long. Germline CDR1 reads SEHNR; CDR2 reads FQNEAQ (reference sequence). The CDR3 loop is CASSLALGGLSYEQYF. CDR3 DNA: TGTGCCAGCAGCTTAGCGCTTGGGGGCCTCTCCTACGAGCAGTACTTC.

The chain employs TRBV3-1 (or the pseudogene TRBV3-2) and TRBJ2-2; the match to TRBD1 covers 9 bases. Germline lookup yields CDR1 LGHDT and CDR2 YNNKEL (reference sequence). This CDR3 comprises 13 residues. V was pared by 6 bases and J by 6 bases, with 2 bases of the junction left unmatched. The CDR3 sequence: CASRQGASGELFF. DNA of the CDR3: TGTGCCAGCAGACAGGGGGCGTCCGGGGAGCTGTTTTTT.

CDR3 bases: TGCGCCAGCAGCTTGGGCCATAGCGGTGGGGAGACCCAGTACTTC. Protein: CASSLGHSGGETQYF. The J gene is TRBJ2-5, the V gene TRBV5-1; a weak D match, TRBD2 (6 bases). Trimming cost V 0 bases and J 5 bases, with 14 bases left between them. Per germline, CDR1 SGHRS and CDR2 YFSETQ. This CDR3 has 15 amino acids.

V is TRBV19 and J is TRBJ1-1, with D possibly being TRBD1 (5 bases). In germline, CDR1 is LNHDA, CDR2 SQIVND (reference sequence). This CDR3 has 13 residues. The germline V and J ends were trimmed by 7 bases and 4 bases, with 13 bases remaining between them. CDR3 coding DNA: TGTGCCAGTAATGAGGTTAGGGGCACTGAAGCTTTCTTT. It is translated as CASNEVRGTEAFF.

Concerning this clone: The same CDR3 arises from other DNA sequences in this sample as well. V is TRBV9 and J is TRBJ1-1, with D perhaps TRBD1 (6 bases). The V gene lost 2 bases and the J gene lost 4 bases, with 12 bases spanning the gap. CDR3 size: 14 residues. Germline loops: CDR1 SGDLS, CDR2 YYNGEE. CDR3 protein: CASSVGGGGTEAFF. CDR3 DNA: TGTGCCAGCAGCGTTGGGGGCGGAGGCACTGAAGCTTTCTTT.

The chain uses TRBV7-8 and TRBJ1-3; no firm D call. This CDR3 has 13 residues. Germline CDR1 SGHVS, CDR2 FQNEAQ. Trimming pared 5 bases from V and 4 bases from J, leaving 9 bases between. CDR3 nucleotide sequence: TGTGCCAGCAGCCTCGCGGGGGGAAACACCATATATTTT. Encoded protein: CASSLAGGNTIYF.

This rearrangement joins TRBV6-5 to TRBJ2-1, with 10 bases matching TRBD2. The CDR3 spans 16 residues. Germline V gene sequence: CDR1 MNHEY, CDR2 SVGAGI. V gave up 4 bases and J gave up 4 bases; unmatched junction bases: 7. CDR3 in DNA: TGTGCCAGCAGTTCCCTACTAGCGGGGAAGTACAATGAGCAGTTCTTC. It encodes CASSSLLAGKYNEQFF.

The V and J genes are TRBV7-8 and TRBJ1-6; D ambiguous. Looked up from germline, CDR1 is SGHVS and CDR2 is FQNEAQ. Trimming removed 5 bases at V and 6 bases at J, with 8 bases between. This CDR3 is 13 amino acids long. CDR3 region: CASSPRSNSPLHF. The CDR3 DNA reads TGTGCCAGCAGCCCTCGGAGTAATTCACCCCTCCACTTT. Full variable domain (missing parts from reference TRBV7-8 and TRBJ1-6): GAGVSQSPRYKVAKRGQDVALRCDPISGHVSLFWYQQALGQGPEFLTYFQNEAQLDKSGLPSDRFFAERPEGSVSTLKIQRTQQEDSAVYLCASSPRSNSPLHFGNGTRLTVT.